This T cell receptor beta chain was sequenced in a study of blood T cells in healthy people across ages. General observations from the study: Long-lived donors carried more naive CD4+ cells and greater diversity than aged donors. Diversity of TCR beta correlated strongly with naive T cell percentage. A roughly linear fall in TCR beta diversity per million T cells was seen with increasing age.

This CDR3 has 15 amino acids. The V and J ends lost 5 bases and 3 bases respectively, with 17 bases between them. Germline CDR1 MNHEY, CDR2 SMNVEV (reference sequence). Primed by a sample-barcoded 5' primer and a J-beta primer mix, a second PCR proceeded for about 6 to 11 cycles. TCRdb reprocessed the 5' RACE reads via MiXCR and lists one record per CDR3 protein. This sample has under 2 million distinct CDR3 sequences, with around 35% found just once. This clonotype has only a few counts. The antigen is unknown. Extraction yielded at least 5.5 micrograms of total RNA per sample. This sequence originates from a woman aged 25 to 39 in good health. Sequencing was done on a sample of blood. V usage is TRBV27 and J usage is TRBJ2-7, with D maybe TRBD2 (5 bases). CDR3 loop: CASSTPRRGHYEQYF. CDR3 DNA sequence: TGTGCCAGCAGTACCCCCCGGCGAGGGCACTACGAGCAGTACTTC.